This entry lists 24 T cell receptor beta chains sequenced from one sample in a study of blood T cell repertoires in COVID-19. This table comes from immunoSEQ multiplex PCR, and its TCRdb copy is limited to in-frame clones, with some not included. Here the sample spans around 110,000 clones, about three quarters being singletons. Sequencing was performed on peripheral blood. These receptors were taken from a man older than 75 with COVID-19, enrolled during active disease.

CDR3: CASSPGGAETQYF. DNA for the CDR3: TGTGCCAGCTCACCTGGGGGGGCAGAGACCCAGTACTTC. This chain connects TRBV18 to TRBJ2-5; possible D gene TRBD2, 7 bases. The germline gives CDR1 KGHSH, CDR2 LQKENI. This CDR3 region has 13 residues. Trimming took off 3 bases at V and 4 bases at J, with 9 bases between the two ends.

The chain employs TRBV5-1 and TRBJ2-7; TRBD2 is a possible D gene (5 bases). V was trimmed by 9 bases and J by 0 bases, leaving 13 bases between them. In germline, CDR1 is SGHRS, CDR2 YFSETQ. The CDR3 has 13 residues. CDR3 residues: CATSTGSSYEQYF. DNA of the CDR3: TGCGCCACTTCGACGGGGAGCTCCTACGAGCAGTACTTC.

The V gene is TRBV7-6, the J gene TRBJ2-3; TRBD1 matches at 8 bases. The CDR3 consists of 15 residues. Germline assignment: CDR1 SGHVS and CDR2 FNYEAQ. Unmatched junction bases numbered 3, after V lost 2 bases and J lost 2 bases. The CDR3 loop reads CASSLRQGTTDTQYF. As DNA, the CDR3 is TGTGCCAGCAGCTTACGACAGGGGACCACAGATACGCAGTATTTT.

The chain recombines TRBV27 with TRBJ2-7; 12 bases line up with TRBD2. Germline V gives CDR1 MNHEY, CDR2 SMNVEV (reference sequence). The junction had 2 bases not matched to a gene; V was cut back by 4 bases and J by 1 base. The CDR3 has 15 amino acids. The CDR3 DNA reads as TGTGCCAGCAGTTCGGGACTAGCGGGTTCCTACGAGCAGTACTTC. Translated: CASSSGLAGSYEQYF.

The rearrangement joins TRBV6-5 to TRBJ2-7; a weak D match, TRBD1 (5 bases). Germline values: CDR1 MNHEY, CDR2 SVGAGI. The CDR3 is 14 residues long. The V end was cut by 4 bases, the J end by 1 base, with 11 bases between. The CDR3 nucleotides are TGTGCCAGCAGTTCTCGACAGACTTCCTACGAGCAGTACTTC. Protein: CASSSRQTSYEQYF.

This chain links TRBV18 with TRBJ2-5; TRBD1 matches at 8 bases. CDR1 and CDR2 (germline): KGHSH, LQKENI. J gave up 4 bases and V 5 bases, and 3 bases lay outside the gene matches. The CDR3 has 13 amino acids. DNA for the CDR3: TGTGCCAGCTCAAGTGACAGGGGAGAGACCCAGTACTTC. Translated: CASSSDRGETQYF.

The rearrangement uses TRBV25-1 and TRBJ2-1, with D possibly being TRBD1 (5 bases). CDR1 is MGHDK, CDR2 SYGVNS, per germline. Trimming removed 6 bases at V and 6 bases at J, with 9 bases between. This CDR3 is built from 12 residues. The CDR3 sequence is CASSRQGNEQFF. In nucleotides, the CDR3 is TGTGCCAGCAGCCGCCAGGGCAATGAGCAGTTCTTC.

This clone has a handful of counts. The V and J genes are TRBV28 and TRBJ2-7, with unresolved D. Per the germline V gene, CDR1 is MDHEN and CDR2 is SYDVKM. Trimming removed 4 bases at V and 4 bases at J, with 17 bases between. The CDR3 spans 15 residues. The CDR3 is CASSSTRSGPYEQYF. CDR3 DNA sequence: TGTGCCAGCAGTTCCACCCGCAGTGGGCCTTACGAGCAGTACTTC. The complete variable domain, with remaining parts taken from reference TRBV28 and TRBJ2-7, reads DVKVTQSSRYLVKRTGEKVFLECVQDMDHENMFWYRQDPGLGLRLIYFSYDVKMKEKGDIPEGYSVSREKKERFSLILESASTNQTSMYLCASSSTRSGPYEQYFGPGTRLTVT.

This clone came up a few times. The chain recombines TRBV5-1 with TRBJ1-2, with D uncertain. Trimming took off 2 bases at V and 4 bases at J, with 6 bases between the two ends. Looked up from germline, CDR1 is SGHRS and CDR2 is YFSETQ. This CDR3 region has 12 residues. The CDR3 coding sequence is TGCGCCAGCAGCTTTGCAGGCTATGGCTACACCTTC. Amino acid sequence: CASSFAGYGYTF.

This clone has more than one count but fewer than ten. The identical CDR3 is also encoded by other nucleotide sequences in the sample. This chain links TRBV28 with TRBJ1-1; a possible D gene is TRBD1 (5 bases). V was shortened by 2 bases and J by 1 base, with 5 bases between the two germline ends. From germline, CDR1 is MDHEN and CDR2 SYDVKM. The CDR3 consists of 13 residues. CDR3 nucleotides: TGTGCCAGCAGTTTACAGGGGAACACTGAAGCTTTCTTT. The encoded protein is CASSLQGNTEAFF.

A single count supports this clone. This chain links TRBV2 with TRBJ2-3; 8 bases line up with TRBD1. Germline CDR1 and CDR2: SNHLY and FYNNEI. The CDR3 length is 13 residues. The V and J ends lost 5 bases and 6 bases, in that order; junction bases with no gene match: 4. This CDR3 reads CASSRTGRDTQYF. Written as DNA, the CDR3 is TGTGCCAGCAGTAGGACAGGGAGGGATACGCAGTATTTT.

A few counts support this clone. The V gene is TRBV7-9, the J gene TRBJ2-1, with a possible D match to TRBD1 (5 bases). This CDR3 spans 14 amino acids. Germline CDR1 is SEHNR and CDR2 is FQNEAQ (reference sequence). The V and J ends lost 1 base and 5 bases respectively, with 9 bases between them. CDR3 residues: CASSLVGDDNEQFF. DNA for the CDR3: TGTGCCAGCAGCTTAGTAGGGGATGACAATGAGCAGTTCTTC.

The DNA of the CDR3 is TGCAGCGGCAGGGAAAATGGAAACACCATATATTTT. Translating gives CSGRENGNTIYF. The chain couples TRBV29-1 to TRBJ1-3, with D possibly TRBD1 on 5 matching bases. The germline CDR1 and CDR2 sequences are SQVTM and ANQGSEA. CDR3 size: 12 residues. V dropped 7 bases and J dropped 3 bases, with 10 bases sitting between them.

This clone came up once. The CDR3 DNA reads as TGTGCCAGCAGGGCACAGGGAGGGTCTGAAGCTTTCTTT. This gives the protein CASRAQGGSEAFF. The rearrangement links TRBV3-1 (or the pseudogene TRBV3-2) to TRBJ1-1; D is perhaps TRBD1 (6 bases). Germline-derived CDR1 and CDR2 are LGHDT and YNNKEL (reference sequence). Trimming took off 6 bases at V and 6 bases at J, with 14 bases between the two ends. CDR3 length equals 13 residues.

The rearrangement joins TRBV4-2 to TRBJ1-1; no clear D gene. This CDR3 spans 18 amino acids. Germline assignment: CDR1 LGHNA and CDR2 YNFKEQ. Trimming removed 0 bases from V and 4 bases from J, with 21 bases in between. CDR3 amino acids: CASSQEGKGVLGGTEAFF. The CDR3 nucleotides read TGTGCCAGCAGCCAAGAGGGTAAGGGTGTACTAGGTGGCACTGAAGCTTTCTTT.

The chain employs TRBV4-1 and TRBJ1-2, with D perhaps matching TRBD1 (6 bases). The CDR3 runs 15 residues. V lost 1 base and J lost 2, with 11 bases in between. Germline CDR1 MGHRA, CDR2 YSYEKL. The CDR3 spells CASSQGTGPNYGYTF. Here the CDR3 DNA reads TGCGCCAGCAGCCAAGGTACAGGGCCGAACTATGGCTACACCTTC.

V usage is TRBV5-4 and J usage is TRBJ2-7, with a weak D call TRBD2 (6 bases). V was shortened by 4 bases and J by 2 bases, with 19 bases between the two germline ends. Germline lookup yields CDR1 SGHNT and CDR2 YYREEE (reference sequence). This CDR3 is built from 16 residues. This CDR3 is CASSPGGAKGTYEQYF. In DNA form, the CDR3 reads TGTGCCAGCAGCCCCGGAGGGGCGAAAGGGACCTACGAGCAGTACTTC.

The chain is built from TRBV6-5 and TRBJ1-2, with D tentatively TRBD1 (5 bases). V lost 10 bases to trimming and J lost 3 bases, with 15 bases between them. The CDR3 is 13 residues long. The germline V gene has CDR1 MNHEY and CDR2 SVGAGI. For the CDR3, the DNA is TGTGCCACCCGTATGACAGTAGACTATGGCTACACCTTC. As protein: CATRMTVDYGYTF.

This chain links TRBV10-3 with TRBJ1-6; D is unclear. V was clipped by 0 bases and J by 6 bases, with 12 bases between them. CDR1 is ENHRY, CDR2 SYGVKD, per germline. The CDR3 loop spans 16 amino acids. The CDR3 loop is CAISESRQEANSPLHF. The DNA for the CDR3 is TGTGCCATCAGTGAGTCTCGTCAGGAGGCTAATTCACCCCTCCACTTT.

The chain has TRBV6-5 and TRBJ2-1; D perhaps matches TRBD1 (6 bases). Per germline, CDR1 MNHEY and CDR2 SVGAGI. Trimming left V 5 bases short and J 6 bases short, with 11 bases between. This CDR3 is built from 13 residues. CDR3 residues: CASSPGTPNEQFF. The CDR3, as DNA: TGTGCCAGCAGTCCCGGGACACCCAATGAGCAGTTCTTC.

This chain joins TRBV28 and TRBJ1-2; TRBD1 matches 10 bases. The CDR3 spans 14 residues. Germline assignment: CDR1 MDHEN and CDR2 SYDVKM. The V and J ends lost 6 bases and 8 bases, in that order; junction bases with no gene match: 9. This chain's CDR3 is CASRRQGAGKGYTF. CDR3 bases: TGTGCCAGCAGGAGACAGGGGGCAGGGAAGGGCTACACCTTC.

The DNA of the CDR3 is TGCGCCAGCAATGACCCCCCCAGCGACGAGCAGTACTTC. Its protein is CASNDPPSDEQYF. This chain connects TRBV5-1 to TRBJ2-7; D is ambiguous. Trimming shortened V by 6 bases and J by 5 bases, and 15 bases separated the two germline ends. Germline lookup yields CDR1 SGHRS and CDR2 YFSETQ. The CDR3 consists of 13 residues.

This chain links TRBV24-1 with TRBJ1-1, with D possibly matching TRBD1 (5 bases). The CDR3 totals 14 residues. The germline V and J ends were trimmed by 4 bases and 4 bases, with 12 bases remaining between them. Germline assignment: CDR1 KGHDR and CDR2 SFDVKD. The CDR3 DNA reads TGTGCCACCAGTGAAAACGGGGGGGGCACTGAAGCTTTCTTT. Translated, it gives CATSENGGGTEAFF.

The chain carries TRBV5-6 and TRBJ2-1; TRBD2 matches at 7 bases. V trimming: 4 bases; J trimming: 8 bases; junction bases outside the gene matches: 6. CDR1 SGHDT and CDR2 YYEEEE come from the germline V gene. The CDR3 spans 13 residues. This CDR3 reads CASSRAGDYEQFF. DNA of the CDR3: TGTGCCAGCAGCCGGGCGGGGGACTATGAGCAGTTCTTC.